The next 25 T cell receptor beta chains were all read from a single sample in a study of cytotoxic CD8 clonotypes in ibrutinib-treated CLL. The data were produced by immunoSEQ multiplex PCR, yet TCRdb's version contains in-frame clones alone and is incomplete. Here the sample spans 35,000 to 40,000 clones, roughly three quarters being singletons. The source was PBMCs, collected at disease progression, from a patient treated with ibrutinib. The receptors come from a human donor with chronic lymphocytic leukemia.

The chain recombines TRBV27 with TRBJ2-2; 9 bases are shared with TRBD1. This CDR3 region has 16 residues. In germline, CDR1 is MNHEY, CDR2 SMNVEV (reference sequence). The trim removed 2 bases at V and 7 bases at J, leaving 8 bases unmatched. The CDR3 protein is CASSLIGTGRVGELFF. The CDR3 DNA follows: TGTGCCAGCAGTTTAATCGGGACAGGGCGGGTCGGGGAGCTGTTTTTT.

The chain carries TRBV4-1 and TRBJ2-1; the match to TRBD1 covers 8 bases. This CDR3 region has 19 residues. With 0 bases clipped from V and 4 bases from J, the junction kept 14 bases outside the gene matches. CDR1 and CDR2 (germline): MGHRA, YSYEKL. The CDR3 protein is CASSQDPPGGPVSYNEQFF. CDR3 in DNA: TGCGCCAGCAGCCAAGATCCTCCAGGGGGCCCCGTCTCATACAATGAGCAGTTCTTC.

This sequence joins TRBV7-8 and TRBJ2-6; TRBD1 or TRBD2 may be the D gene (5 bases each). Trimming pared 2 bases from V and 2 bases from J, leaving 16 bases between. The CDR3 loop spans 18 amino acids. Germline CDR1 is SGHVS and CDR2 is FQNEAQ. The CDR3 nucleotides read TGTGCCAGCAGCTTAATGATCGCCGGGGCGGCTGGGGCCAACGTCCTGACTTTC. As protein: CASSLMIAGAAGANVLTF.

The genes are TRBV4-1 and TRBJ2-7; D is undetermined. Trimming left V 1 base short and J 0 bases short, with 4 bases between. Germline-derived CDR1 and CDR2 are MGHRA and YSYEKL. This CDR3 spans 13 amino acids. The CDR3 nucleotides read TGCGCCAGCAGCCAAGTGTCCTCCTACGAGCAGTACTTC. This translates into CASSQVSSYEQYF.

This clone was picked up a small number of times. This chain connects TRBV25-1 to TRBJ2-4, with D tentatively TRBD1 or TRBD2 (5 bases each). In germline, CDR1 is MGHDK, CDR2 SYGVNS. CDR3 length: 14 amino acids. V was pared by 6 bases and J by 6 bases, with 15 bases between. The CDR3 protein is CASRDSRDGNIQYF. CDR3 sequence (DNA): TGTGCCAGCAGGGATTCCCGGGACGGAAACATTCAGTACTTC.

The J gene is TRBJ2-7, the V gene TRBV7-2, with 8 bases aligning to TRBD2. In germline, CDR1 is SGHTA, CDR2 FQGNSA. The V segment lost 1 base and the J segment 2 bases; nucleotides outside the gene matches: 7. This CDR3 spans 16 amino acids. CDR3 protein: CASSLGASGRTYEQYF. The CDR3 region has the DNA TGTGCCAGCAGCTTAGGGGCTAGCGGGCGCACCTACGAGCAGTACTTC.

A remark on this clone: The junction departs from the called germline gene at one end, perhaps through a read error. The chain couples TRBV28 to TRBJ2-3; D is undetermined. CDR1 and CDR2 from the germline V gene are MDHEN and SYDVKM. The CDR3 loop spans 13 amino acids. CDR3: CASSSPNIPFPDF. Written as DNA, the CDR3 is TGTGCCAGCAGTTCCCCAAACATCCCCTTCCCGGATTTT.

The V call is TRBV11-2, the J call TRBJ2-7; D may be TRBD1 or TRBD2 (6 bases each). Deletions cut 4 bases from V and 6 bases from J, with 16 bases between. Germline values: CDR1 SGHAT, CDR2 FQNNGV. The CDR3 loop spans 14 amino acids. CDR3 sequence reads: CASSYVGGRAEQYF. In DNA form, the CDR3 reads TGTGCCAGCAGCTACGTAGGGGGGCGCGCCGAGCAGTACTTC.

The V gene is TRBV10-3, the J gene TRBJ2-3; no reliable D call. The CDR3 runs 17 residues. The V and J ends lost 0 bases and 2 bases respectively, with 15 bases between them. The V gene's germline CDR1 is ENHRY and CDR2 SYGVKD. CDR3 protein: CAISESISGIFTDTQYF. As DNA, the CDR3 is TGTGCCATCAGTGAGTCTATTTCGGGCATCTTCACAGATACGCAGTATTTT.

The chain couples TRBV5-1 to TRBJ2-5; D may match TRBD1 or TRBD2 (5 bases each). The CDR3 consists of 14 residues. V was pared by 0 bases and J by 2 bases, with 8 bases between. Germline CDR1 SGHRS, CDR2 YFSETQ. CDR3 in amino acids: CASSLAGTQETQYF. CDR3 DNA sequence: TGCGCCAGCAGCTTGGCCGGGACGCAAGAGACCCAGTACTTC.

Only a few counts were recorded for this clone. The chain has TRBV9 and TRBJ1-1, with D possibly TRBD1 on 6 matching bases. Germline V lookup: CDR1 SGDLS, CDR2 YYNGEE. CDR3 size: 15 residues. Between the trimmed V and J ends, which lost 3 bases and 7 bases, there was a span of 19 bases. The chain's CDR3 is CASSGKQGVNDEAFF. CDR3 nucleotides: TGTGCCAGCAGCGGAAAACAGGGTGTGAACGATGAAGCTTTCTTT.

This clone was seen just once. The chain uses TRBV2 and TRBJ2-5; D ambiguous. This CDR3 is built from 13 residues. V lost 7 bases to trimming and J lost 2 bases, with 11 bases between them. Germline V gene data show CDR1 as SNHLY and CDR2 as FYNNEI. The CDR3: CASKGGEQETQYF. The CDR3, as DNA: TGTGCCAGCAAGGGTGGGGAACAAGAGACCCAGTACTTC.

V and J are TRBV2 and TRBJ2-7; D unresolved. Germline CDR1 SNHLY, CDR2 FYNNEI. This CDR3 has 13 residues. V lost 3 bases to trimming and J lost 3 bases, with 9 bases between them. The CDR3 spells CASSELTLYEQYF. CDR3 DNA sequence: TGTGCCAGCAGTGAGTTGACCCTCTACGAGCAGTACTTC.

The genes are TRBV6-6 and TRBJ2-7; 7 nucleotides match TRBD1. Germline lookup yields CDR1 MNHNY and CDR2 SVGAGI (reference sequence). The CDR3 consists of 14 residues. V trimming: 6 bases; J trimming: 6 bases; junction bases outside the gene matches: 11. The CDR3 DNA is TGTGCCAGCAGAGAACAGGGGACGGCTTCCGAGCAGTACTTC. Residues: CASREQGTASEQYF.

The sample holds a few counts of this clone. The chain is built from TRBV5-1 and TRBJ2-5; D is unclear. With 5 bases removed from V and 4 bases from J, the gap between germline ends came to 6 bases. Germline CDR1 SGHRS, CDR2 YFSETQ. The CDR3 is 11 amino acids. The CDR3 reads CASSLAETQYF. As DNA, the CDR3 is TGCGCCAGCAGTCTGGCAGAGACCCAGTACTTC.

The chain is built from TRBV28 and TRBJ1-6, with D uncertain. The CDR3 sequence is 14 residues long. Trimming left V 5 bases short and J 1 base short, with 6 bases between. CDR1 and CDR2 from the germline V gene are MDHEN and SYDVKM. CDR3 sequence: CASSTGSYNSPLHF. The CDR3 region has the DNA TGTGCCAGCAGTACGGGGTCCTATAATTCACCCCTCCACTTT.

J is TRBJ2-5 and V is TRBV5-4; TRBD2 matches at 9 bases. Unmatched junction bases numbered 6, after V lost 1 base and J lost 5 bases. The CDR3 is 15 residues long. The germline V gene encodes CDR1 SGHNT and CDR2 YYREEE (reference sequence). CDR3 protein: CASSLRLAGKETQYF. The CDR3 region has the DNA TGTGCCAGCAGCTTGAGGCTAGCGGGGAAGGAGACCCAGTACTTC.

This CDR3 reads CASSSTPRPFRGVGNTIYF. The CDR3 region has the DNA TGTGCCAGCAGCTCTACCCCACGCCCCTTCAGGGGAGTCGGAAACACCATATATTTT. The chain has TRBV7-9 and TRBJ1-3; the D gene is possibly TRBD1 (6 bases). The CDR3 is made up of 19 amino acids. V was cut by 4 bases and J by 4 bases, with 26 bases left in between. Germline V gene data show CDR1 as SEHNR and CDR2 as FQNEAQ (reference sequence).

V is TRBV27 and J is TRBJ2-7, with 10 bases that match TRBD1. V gave up 6 bases and J gave up 0 bases; unmatched junction bases: 5. The V gene's germline CDR1 is MNHEY and CDR2 SMNVEV (reference sequence). This CDR3 is 15 amino acids long. For the CDR3, the DNA is TGTGCCAGCAGATCGGGACAGGGGTCCTCCTACGAGCAGTACTTC. Its translation: CASRSGQGSSYEQYF.

This clone appeared once. The V call is TRBV20-1, the J call TRBJ2-7; D not resolved. There are 11 residues in the CDR3. Germline loops: CDR1 DFQATT, CDR2 SNEGSKA (reference sequence). V dropped 1 base and J dropped 3 bases, with 4 bases sitting between them. The chain's CDR3 is CSARAGYEQYF. CDR3 bases: TGCAGTGCTAGAGCAGGCTACGAGCAGTACTTC.

This clone was detected only a few times. This rearrangement joins TRBV27 to TRBJ2-7; TRBD2 might be the D (5 bases). From germline, CDR1 is MNHEY and CDR2 SMNVEV (reference sequence). Trimming shortened V by 5 bases and J by 3 bases, and 14 bases separated the two germline ends. This CDR3 is 14 amino acids long. The CDR3: CASSTRFGNYEQYF. CDR3 bases: TGTGCCAGCAGTACTAGGTTTGGGAACTACGAGCAGTACTTC.

J is TRBJ2-5 and V is TRBV19; 7 bases agree with TRBD1. This CDR3 spans 12 amino acids. Germline assignment: CDR1 LNHDA and CDR2 SQIVND (reference sequence). J lost 6 bases, V lost 8 bases, and 6 bases had no gene match. CDR3 protein: CASGDSGKTQYF. As DNA, the CDR3 is TGTGCCAGTGGGGACAGCGGCAAGACCCAGTACTTC.

The rearrangement uses TRBV6-6 and TRBJ1-1; a weak D match, TRBD1 (5 bases). V was shortened by 2 bases and J by 0 bases, with 10 bases between the two germline ends. Germline CDR1 reads MNHNY; CDR2 reads SVGAGI (reference sequence). The CDR3 contains 15 residues. This chain's CDR3 is CASSYGEGLNTEAFF. The CDR3 bases are TGTGCCAGCAGTTACGGTGAGGGGTTGAACACTGAAGCTTTCTTT.

The chain joins TRBV11-3 to TRBJ2-7, with D maybe TRBD2 (6 bases). CDR3 length: 15 residues. The V and J ends lost 6 bases and 3 bases respectively, with 18 bases between them. CDR1 SGHNT and CDR2 YENEEA come from the germline V gene. This CDR3 reads CASRSMEGRHYEQYF. In nucleotides, the CDR3 is TGTGCCAGCAGATCAATGGAGGGACGGCACTACGAGCAGTACTTC.

The V gene is TRBV27, the J gene TRBJ1-2; D might be TRBD1 (5 bases). The V gene lost 4 bases and the J gene lost 10 bases, with 16 bases spanning the gap. The germline V gene has CDR1 MNHEY and CDR2 SMNVEV (reference sequence). The CDR3 runs to 13 residues. CDR3 in amino acids: CASSSHRQGSYTF. In DNA, the CDR3 is TGTGCCAGCAGTTCCCACCGCCAGGGCTCCTACACCTTC.